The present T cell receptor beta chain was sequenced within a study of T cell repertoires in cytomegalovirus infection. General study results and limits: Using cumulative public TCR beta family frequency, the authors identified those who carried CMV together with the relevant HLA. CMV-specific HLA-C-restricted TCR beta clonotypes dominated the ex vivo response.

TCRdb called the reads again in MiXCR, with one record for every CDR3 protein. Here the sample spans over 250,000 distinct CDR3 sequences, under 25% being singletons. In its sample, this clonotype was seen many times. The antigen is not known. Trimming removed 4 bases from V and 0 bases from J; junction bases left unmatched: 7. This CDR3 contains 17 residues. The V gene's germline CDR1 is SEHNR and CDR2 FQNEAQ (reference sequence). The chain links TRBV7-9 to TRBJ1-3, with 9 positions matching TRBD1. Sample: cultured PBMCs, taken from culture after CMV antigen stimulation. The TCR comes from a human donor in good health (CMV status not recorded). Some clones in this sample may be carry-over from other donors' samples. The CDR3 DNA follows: TGTGCCAGCAGCTCACTACAGGGGGCCCACTCTGGAAACACCATATATTTT. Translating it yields CASSSLQGAHSGNTIYF.